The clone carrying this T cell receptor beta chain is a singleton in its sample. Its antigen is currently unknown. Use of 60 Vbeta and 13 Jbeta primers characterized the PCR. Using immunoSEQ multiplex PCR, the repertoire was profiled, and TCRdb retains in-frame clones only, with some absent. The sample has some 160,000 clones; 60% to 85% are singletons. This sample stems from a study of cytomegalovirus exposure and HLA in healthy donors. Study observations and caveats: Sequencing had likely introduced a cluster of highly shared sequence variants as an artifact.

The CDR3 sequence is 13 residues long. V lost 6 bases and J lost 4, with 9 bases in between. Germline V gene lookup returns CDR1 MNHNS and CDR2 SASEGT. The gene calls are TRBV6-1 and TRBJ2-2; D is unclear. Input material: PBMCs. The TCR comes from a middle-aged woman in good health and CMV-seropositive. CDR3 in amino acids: CASSFGTTGELFF. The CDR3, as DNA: TGTGCCAGCAGCTTCGGTACCACCGGGGAGCTGTTTTTT.